This T cell receptor beta chain was observed in a study of post-analysis software for immune sequencing data. After removal of 1 base from V and 4 bases from J, the junction contained 3 bases not matched to a gene. The CDR3 runs 14 residues. CDR1 is SGHVS and CDR2 is FNYEAQ in the germline V gene. Whole-study results and caveats: Roughly 5 TRBV segments occurring more often in patients than controls included TRBV5-6, TRBV5-1 and TRBV20-1.

Unique molecular identifiers had been added to the TCR beta cDNA libraries. TCRdb re-derived calls from the PCR reads in MiXCR, one entry per CDR3 protein. The repertoire holds roughly 670,000 distinct CDR3 sequences, 55% to 60% seen once, with about 11% in the top ten. With regard to this clonotype: Antigen specificity is unknown.

The sample comprised blood. The receptor's source is a girl aged 2-9 years with multiple sclerosis. This chain links TRBV7-6 with TRBJ1-1; TRBD1 matches at 7 bases. CDR3 sequence: CASSLDWTGTEAFF. CDR3 DNA sequence: TGTGCCAGCAGCTTAGATTGGACAGGCACTGAAGCTTTCTTT.